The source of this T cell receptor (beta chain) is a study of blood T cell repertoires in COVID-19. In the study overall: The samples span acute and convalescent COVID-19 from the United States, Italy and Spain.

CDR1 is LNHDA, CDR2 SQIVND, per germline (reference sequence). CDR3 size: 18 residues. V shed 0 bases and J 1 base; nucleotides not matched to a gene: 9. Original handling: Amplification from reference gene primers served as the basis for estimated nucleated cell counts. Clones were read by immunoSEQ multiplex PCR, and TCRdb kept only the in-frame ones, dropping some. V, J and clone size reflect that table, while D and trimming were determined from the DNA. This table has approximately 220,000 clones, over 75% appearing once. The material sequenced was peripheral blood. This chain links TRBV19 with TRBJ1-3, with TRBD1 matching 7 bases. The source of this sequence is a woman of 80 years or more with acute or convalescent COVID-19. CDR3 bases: TGTGCCAGTAGTATAGATCTCGACAGGGCGAAGTCTGGAAACACCATATATTTT. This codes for CASSIDLDRAKSGNTIYF.